Shown below are 26 T cell receptor beta chains from a single sample sequenced in a study of sequential checkpoint blockade in melanoma. Here immunoSEQ multiplex PCR was the method, and the copy in TCRdb shows in-frame clones only, minus some. The repertoire holds 35,000 to 40,000 clones, with over 30% as singletons. The treatment is: randomized to nivolumab then ipilimumab (arm A) or the reverse (arm B). The sequences come from tumor tissue (inferred from file names), collected from a patient given nivolumab and ipilimumab in sequence. All receptors come from a human donor with melanoma.

The CDR3 here is CASSLGHTMNTEAFF. The CDR3 DNA is TGTGCCAGCAGCTTAGGACACACCATGAACACTGAAGCTTTCTTT. The chain employs TRBV11-3 and TRBJ1-1; D gene ambiguous. Trimming stripped 1 base from V and 0 bases from J, with 9 bases between. This CDR3 contains 15 residues. The germline V gene has CDR1 SGHNT and CDR2 YENEEA.

This clone has just one count. V is TRBV18 and J is TRBJ1-1; 7 positions agree with TRBD1. Trimming cost V 0 bases and J 5 bases; bases outside gene matches: 9. The length of the CDR3 is 16 residues. CDR1 is KGHSH and CDR2 is LQKENI in the germline V gene. In nucleotides, the CDR3 is TGTGCCAGCTCACCACCGGCAGGGGGGAGTGAAACTGAAGCTTTCTTT. Translated, it gives CASSPPAGGSETEAFF.

The chain carries TRBV6-8 and TRBJ2-7; a possible D gene is TRBD1 (6 bases). The CDR3 has 14 amino acids. CDR1 and CDR2 (germline): MNHGY, SAAAGT. V was cut by 6 bases and J by 3 bases, with 15 bases left in between. DNA for the CDR3: TGTGCCAGCAGGGCCGTAAACAGGGTCTACGAGCAGTACTTC. Its translation: CASRAVNRVYEQYF.

This clone turned up a few times. The chain is built from TRBV30 and TRBJ1-2, with D possibly matching TRBD1 (5 bases). This CDR3 comprises 14 residues. Between the trimmed V and J ends, which lost 5 bases and 2 bases, there was a span of 15 bases. Germline V lookup: CDR1 GTSNPN, CDR2 SVGIG (reference sequence). CDR3 DNA sequence: TGTGCCTGGCGGGGAAGGGGATTGAACTATGGCTACACCTTC. Protein product: CAWRGRGLNYGYTF.

Only a few counts were recorded for this clone. The rearrangement joins TRBV1 to TRBJ1-5. TRBV1 is given as a pseudogene. There are 17 residues in the CDR3. CDR3 residues: CASSQDSIRRLNQPQHF. CDR3 bases: TGCGCCAGCAGCCAAGATTCAATTCGGCGGCTCAATCAGCCCCAGCATTTT.

This clone was counted only a few times. This chain joins TRBV18 and TRBJ1-5; tentatively, D is TRBD1 (5 bases). The V gene's germline CDR1 is KGHSH and CDR2 LQKENI. The ends were cut back, 2 bases at V and 2 bases at J, with 13 bases in the middle. The length of the CDR3 is 16 residues. CDR3 in amino acids: CASSPVGPQGNQPQHF. In nucleotides, the CDR3 is TGTGCCAGCTCACCAGTGGGGCCGCAGGGCAATCAGCCCCAGCATTTT.

Only a few counts were recorded for this clone. The V gene is TRBV28, the J gene TRBJ2-1; 14 bases map to TRBD2. This CDR3 region has 15 residues. From germline, CDR1 is MDHEN and CDR2 SYDVKM. After removal of 7 bases from V and 7 bases from J, the junction contained 6 bases not matched to a gene. The CDR3 coding sequence is TGTGCCAGCATACGGGGGACTAGCGGGAGAAATGAGCAGTTCTTC. Residues: CASIRGTSGRNEQFF.

The V call is TRBV19, the J call TRBJ1-5; the D gene is possibly TRBD1 (5 bases). Germline CDR1 is LNHDA and CDR2 is SQIVND (reference sequence). The CDR3 has 15 amino acids. The germline V and J ends were trimmed by 1 base and 1 base, with 8 bases remaining between them. Written as DNA, the CDR3 is TGTGCCAGTAGTATAGGTCAGGGAAGCAATCAGCCCCAGCATTTT. Translation: CASSIGQGSNQPQHF. Combining the CDR3 with reference TRBV19 and TRBJ1-5 gives the whole variable domain DGGITQSPKYLFRKEGQNVTLSCEQNLNHDAMYWYRQDPGQGLRLIYYSQIVNDFQKGDIAEGYSVSREKKESFPLTVTSAQKNPTAFYLCASSIGQGSNQPQHFGDGTRLSIL.

This clone came up many times. The rearrangement uses TRBV11-3 and TRBJ2-1; maybe TRBD2 (6 bases). The CDR3 has 18 amino acids. Germline CDR1 SGHNT, CDR2 YENEEA. Between the trimmed V and J ends, which lost 4 bases and 2 bases, there was a span of 21 bases. The DNA for the CDR3 is TGTGCCAGCAGCTCCTCTGGGGGTAGCGGAAAGGCCTACAATGAGCAGTTCTTC. Protein product: CASSSSGGSGKAYNEQFF.

The chain combines TRBV6-8 with TRBJ2-3, with 15 bases lining up with TRBD2. V was clipped by 6 bases and J by 6 bases; unmatched bases: 10. This CDR3 comprises 17 residues. Germline lookup yields CDR1 MNHGY and CDR2 SAAAGT. The CDR3 spells CASSPGLAGGLGDTQYF. Here the CDR3 DNA reads TGTGCCAGCAGCCCCGGACTAGCGGGAGGGCTGGGGGATACGCAGTATTTT.

The gene calls are TRBV15 and TRBJ1-2, with 7 bases that match TRBD1. Germline lookup yields CDR1 LNHNV and CDR2 YYDKDF (reference sequence). V shed 1 base and J 0 bases; nucleotides not matched to a gene: 14. The CDR3 is 19 residues long. CDR3 nucleotides: TGTGCCACCAGCAGAGTATTTCCGGGACAGCTACTCACTAACTATGGCTACACCTTC. This codes for CATSRVFPGQLLTNYGYTF.

This clone was recorded at least ten times. This chain joins TRBV7-7 and TRBJ2-4; TRBD2 might be the D (6 bases). The CDR3 has 16 residues. The germline CDR1 and CDR2 sequences are SSHAT and FNYEAQ (reference sequence). Between the trimmed V and J ends, which lost 4 bases and 0 bases, there was a span of 13 bases. Written as DNA, the CDR3 is TGTGCCAGCAGCTCTGTAGCGGACCCAGCCAAAAACATTCAGTACTTC. Amino acid sequence: CASSSVADPAKNIQYF. Using reference TRBV7-7 and TRBJ2-4 for the parts outside the CDR3, the full variable domain is GAGVSQSPRYKVTKRGQDVTLRCDPISSHATLYWYQQALGQGPEFLTYFNYEAQPDKSGLPSDRFSAERPEGSISTLTIQRTEQRDSAMYRCASSSVADPAKNIQYFGAGTRLSVL.

This clone turned up a few times. The chain combines TRBV6-8 with TRBJ2-3, with 8 bases fitting TRBD2. CDR3 length: 15 amino acids. V dropped 6 bases and J dropped 0; count of bases not matched to a gene: 5. Germline CDR1 is MNHGY and CDR2 is SAAAGT. In DNA form, the CDR3 reads TGTGCCAGCAGGAAAGTAGCGGGGAGCACAGATACGCAGTATTTT. This gives the protein CASRKVAGSTDTQYF.

This chain uses TRBV14 with TRBJ1-2; the D is unclear. CDR1 and CDR2 from the germline V gene are SGHDN and FVKESK. The CDR3 length is 15 residues. The V gene lost 0 bases and the J gene lost 3 bases, with 11 bases spanning the gap. The CDR3 region is CASSQDPGGHYGYTF. The CDR3 DNA reads as TGTGCCAGCAGCCAAGATCCTGGCGGGCACTATGGCTACACCTTC.

Only one count was recorded for this clone. The chain combines TRBV18 with TRBJ1-1; D not resolved. Deletions cut 5 bases from V and 3 bases from J, with 10 bases between. CDR3 length: 13 amino acids. The V gene's germline CDR1 is KGHSH and CDR2 LQKENI. In nucleotides, the CDR3 is TGTGCCAGCTCATCGGCCTTCTACACTGAAGCTTTCTTT. Translated, it gives CASSSAFYTEAFF.

This sequence joins TRBV7-6 and TRBJ1-1, with a possible D match to TRBD1 (5 bases). Germline values: CDR1 SGHVS, CDR2 FNYEAQ. The length of the CDR3 is 14 residues. V lost 3 bases, J lost 6 bases, and 14 bases lay in between. As DNA, the CDR3 is TGTGCCAGCAGCTTGGGGCAGCTCGCCCCTGAAGCTTTCTTT. Protein: CASSLGQLAPEAFF. Together with reference TRBV7-6 and TRBJ1-1, the CDR3 gives the full variable domain: GAGVSQSPRYKVTKRGQDVALRCDPISGHVSLYWYRQALGQGPEFLTYFNYEAQQDKSGLPNDRFSAERPEGSISTLTIQRTEQRDSAMYRCASSLGQLAPEAFFGQGTRLTVV.

V is TRBV9 and J is TRBJ1-5; D gene unclear. CDR3 length: 13 amino acids. Germline V lookup: CDR1 SGDLS, CDR2 YYNGEE. Between the trimmed V and J ends, which lost 5 bases and 9 bases, there was a span of 15 bases. The CDR3 here is CASSVLGYAPQHF. In DNA form, the CDR3 reads TGTGCCAGCAGTGTTTTGGGATACGCGCCCCAGCATTTT.

Here the CDR3 reads CASKVSGLLYNEQFF. The CDR3 DNA reads TGTGCCAGCAAAGTCTCGGGACTGTTATACAATGAGCAGTTCTTC. V is TRBV2 and J is TRBJ2-1; possible D gene TRBD2, 6 bases. CDR1 is SNHLY and CDR2 is FYNNEI in the germline V gene. The CDR3 length is 15 residues. V was pared by 7 bases and J by 4 bases, with 17 bases between. The variable domain in full, completed from reference TRBV2 and TRBJ2-1, reads EPEVTQTPSHQVTQMGQEVILRCVPISNHLYFYWYRQILGQKVEFLVSFYNNEISEKSEIFDDQFSVERPDGSNFTLKIRSTKLEDSAMYFCASKVSGLLYNEQFFGPGTRLTVL.

In this sample, this clone turned up once. The chain combines TRBV5-1 with TRBJ2-2; 9 bases agree with TRBD2. Trimming cost V 4 bases and J 7 bases; bases outside gene matches: 14. This CDR3 has 17 amino acids. The germline V gene encodes CDR1 SGHRS and CDR2 YFSETQ. CDR3 in amino acids: CASSQTSGRDILGELFF. CDR3 bases: TGCGCCAGCAGCCAAACTAGCGGGCGGGATATCCTCGGGGAGCTGTTTTTT.

This clone is classed as medium-sized (0.01 to 0.1%). V gene TRBV9 combines with J gene TRBJ1-6, with 7 positions matching TRBD1. The ends lost 7 bases at V and 0 bases at J; junction bases unmatched: 4. The CDR3 consists of 15 residues. Germline CDR1 reads SGDLS; CDR2 reads YYNGEE. DNA of the CDR3: TGTGCCAGCCGGGACAGAAGCTCCTATAATTCACCCCTCCACTTT. This sequence encodes CASRDRSSYNSPLHF.

This clone was seen only a few times. The V call is TRBV18, the J call TRBJ2-1, with 14 bases that match TRBD2. The V and J ends lost 3 bases and 8 bases, in that order; junction bases with no gene match: 3. CDR1 and CDR2 (germline): KGHSH, LQKENI. The CDR3 is 15 amino acids. CDR3: CASSPGTSGSHEQFF. DNA for the CDR3: TGTGCCAGCTCACCCGGGACTAGCGGGAGTCATGAGCAGTTCTTC.

The chain combines TRBV19 with TRBJ1-3; the D gene is possibly TRBD1 (5 bases). CDR1 and CDR2 (germline): LNHDA, SQIVND (reference sequence). V lost 5 bases to trimming and J lost 1 base, with 9 bases between them. This CDR3 contains 14 residues. CDR3 protein: CASSSQESGNTIYF. CDR3 nucleotide sequence: TGTGCCAGTAGTTCACAGGAATCTGGAAACACCATATATTTT.

The chain uses TRBV18 and TRBJ2-3; 12 nucleotides match TRBD2. Losses at the gene ends were 5 bases for V and 2 bases for J; bases not matched to a gene: 5. The CDR3 has 16 amino acids. Looked up from germline, CDR1 is KGHSH and CDR2 is LQKENI. The CDR3 nucleotides read TGTGCCAGCTCAACTCGGACTAGCGGGAACACAGATACGCAGTATTTT. Residues: CASSTRTSGNTDTQYF.

The chain has TRBV15 and TRBJ2-5; D is uncertain. Looked up from germline, CDR1 is LNHNV and CDR2 is YYDKDF (reference sequence). There are 14 residues in the CDR3. Trimming took 0 bases from V and 1 from J, leaving 6 bases between them. In DNA, the CDR3 is TGTGCCACCAGCAGAGATAAATTCCAAGAGACCCAGTACTTC. The encoded protein is CATSRDKFQETQYF.

The chain joins TRBV5-1 to TRBJ2-5, with D perhaps given as TRBD1 or TRBD2 (5 bases each). This CDR3 is 15 amino acids long. Germline V gene sequence: CDR1 SGHRS, CDR2 YFSETQ. Trimming stripped 0 bases from V and 4 bases from J, with 13 bases between. CDR3 DNA sequence: TGCGCCAGCAGCTTGGCGGCAGGGAGTCGAGAGACCCAGTACTTC. As protein: CASSLAAGSRETQYF.

V is TRBV19 and J is TRBJ2-1, with D possibly TRBD1 on 6 matching bases. Deletions cut 7 bases from V and 6 bases from J, with 22 bases between. CDR1 and CDR2 (germline): LNHDA, SQIVND (reference sequence). The CDR3 covers 16 residues. CDR3 amino acids: CASTHLGQGIINEQFF. In DNA, the CDR3 is TGTGCCAGTACCCACCTTGGGCAGGGGATTATCAATGAGCAGTTCTTC.